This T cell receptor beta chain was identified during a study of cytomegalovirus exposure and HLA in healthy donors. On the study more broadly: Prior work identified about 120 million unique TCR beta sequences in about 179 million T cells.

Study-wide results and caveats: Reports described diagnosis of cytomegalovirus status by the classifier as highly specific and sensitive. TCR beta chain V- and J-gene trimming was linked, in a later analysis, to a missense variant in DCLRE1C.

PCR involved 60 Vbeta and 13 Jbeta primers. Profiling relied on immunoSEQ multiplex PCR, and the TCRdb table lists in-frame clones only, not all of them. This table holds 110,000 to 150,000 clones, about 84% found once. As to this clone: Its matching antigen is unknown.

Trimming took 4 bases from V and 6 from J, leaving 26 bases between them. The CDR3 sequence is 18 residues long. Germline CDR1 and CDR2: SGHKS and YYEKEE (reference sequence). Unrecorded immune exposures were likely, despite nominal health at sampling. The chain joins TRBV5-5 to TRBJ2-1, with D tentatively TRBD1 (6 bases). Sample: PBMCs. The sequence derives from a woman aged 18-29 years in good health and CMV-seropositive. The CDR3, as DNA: TGTGCCAGCAGCCCCAGAACGAGGACAGTTAAGGACGGCAATGAGCAGTTCTTC. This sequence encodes CASSPRTRTVKDGNEQFF.